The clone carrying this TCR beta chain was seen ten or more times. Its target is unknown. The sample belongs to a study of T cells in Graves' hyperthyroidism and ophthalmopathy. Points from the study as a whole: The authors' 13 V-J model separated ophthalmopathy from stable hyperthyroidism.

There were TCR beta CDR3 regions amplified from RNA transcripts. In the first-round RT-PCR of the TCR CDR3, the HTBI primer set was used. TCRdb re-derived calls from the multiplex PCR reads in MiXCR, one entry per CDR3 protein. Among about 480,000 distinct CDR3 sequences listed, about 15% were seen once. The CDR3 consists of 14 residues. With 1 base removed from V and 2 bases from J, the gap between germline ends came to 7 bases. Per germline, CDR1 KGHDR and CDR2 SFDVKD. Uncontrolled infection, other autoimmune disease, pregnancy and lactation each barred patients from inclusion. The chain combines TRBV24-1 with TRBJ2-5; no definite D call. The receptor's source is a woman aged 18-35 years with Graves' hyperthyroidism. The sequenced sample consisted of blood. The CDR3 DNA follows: TGTGCCACCAGTGATTTCAGGAATCAAGAGACCCAGTACTTC. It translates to CATSDFRNQETQYF.